This T cell receptor (beta chain) was recorded in a study of cytomegalovirus exposure and HLA in healthy donors. With regard to this clone: Antigen: not known.

Both 60 Vbeta primers and 13 Jbeta primers went into the PCR. TCRdb's copy holds only in-frame clones and misses some; the assay was immunoSEQ multiplex PCR. The sample lists approximately 120,000 clones; more than 65% were seen once. Study-wide findings and caveats: HLA allele associations emerged for roughly 16,000 TCR beta sequences in a later analysis, at 0.05 false discovery rate. The study had only CMV serostatus as immune exposure information.

The CDR3 runs to 16 residues. CDR1 is SGHDT, CDR2 YYEEEE, per germline. V was pared by 3 bases and J by 2 bases, with 5 bases of the junction left unmatched. V gene TRBV5-6 combines with J gene TRBJ2-2; 9 bases match TRBD1. The receptor comes from a woman aged 55-70 years in good health and CMV-seropositive. Input material: PBMCs. CDR3 coding DNA: TGTGCCAGCAGCTGGGGGGGACAGGGAAACACCGGGGAGCTGTTTTTT. Its translation: CASSWGGQGNTGELFF.